This TCR beta chain was identified during a study of blood T cells in healthy people across ages. A second PCR of roughly 7 to 11 cycles used a sample-barcoded 5' primer and a J-beta primer mix. Each cDNA was tagged by a template-switch adaptor containing 12 random nucleotides. TCRdb re-called the 5' RACE reads through MiXCR, storing one row per CDR3 protein. The repertoire holds some 1.8 million distinct CDR3 sequences, more than 35% seen once, with about 21% in the top ten. This CDR3 is 12 amino acids long. Trimming removed 5 bases from V and 9 bases from J, with 11 bases in between. Germline V gene lookup returns CDR1 SEHNR and CDR2 FQNEAQ (reference sequence).

Sequencing was carried out using blood. This clonotype originated in a human donor in good health. The chain carries TRBV7-9 and TRBJ2-1; D not resolved. CDR3 residues: CASSNTFGEQFF. CDR3 DNA: TGTGCCAGCAGCAACACATTCGGTGAGCAGTTCTTC.